This T cell receptor beta chain is drawn from a study of cytomegalovirus exposure and HLA in healthy donors. This clone occurred a few times. PCR primers comprised 60 Vbeta and 13 Jbeta primers. The method was immunoSEQ multiplex PCR; TCRdb's version includes in-frame clones alone and lacks a portion of them. Among some 120,000 clones listed, approximately 80% were seen once. The CDR3 consists of 15 residues. From germline, CDR1 is SGHTA and CDR2 FQGNSA. The germline V and J ends were trimmed by 2 bases and 9 bases, with 14 bases remaining between them. Sequencing used PBMCs. This chain uses TRBV7-2 with TRBJ1-6; possible D gene TRBD1, 5 bases. The clonotype originates from a man under 40 in good health and CMV-seronegative. The CDR3 DNA reads TGTGCCAGCAGCTTAAGGGACGGGAGTGGTTCACCCCTCCACTTT. As protein: CASSLRDGSGSPLHF.